Listed here is a single T cell receptor (beta chain). Its antigen is unidentified. The data were obtained in a study of PD-1 blockade in mismatch repair-deficient tumors. Study details: Patients had around 11 mismatch repair-deficient cancer types, all previously treated and progressing. Findings and caveats of the study: Rapid post-treatment expansion, then contraction, generally preceding radiologic response, marked tumor-resident clones.

Trimming shortened V by 10 bases and J by 7 bases, and 15 bases separated the two germline ends. CDR3 length: 12 residues. The germline CDR1 and CDR2 sequences are LNHDA and SQIVND (reference sequence). The TCR-sequenced patients were a few responders to pembrolizumab. The data were produced by immunoSEQ multiplex PCR, yet TCRdb's version contains in-frame clones alone and is incomplete. The sample includes under 50,000 clones, about 76% of them seen just once. This TCR was recovered from an adult with mismatch repair-deficient cancer. The sample in question was peripheral blood, obtained 4 weeks after starting pembrolizumab. This chain uses TRBV19 with TRBJ2-3, with D maybe TRBD1 (5 bases). The CDR3 DNA is TGTGCCACCGCGGCGACAGCCCATACGCAGTATTTT. This codes for CATAATAHTQYF.